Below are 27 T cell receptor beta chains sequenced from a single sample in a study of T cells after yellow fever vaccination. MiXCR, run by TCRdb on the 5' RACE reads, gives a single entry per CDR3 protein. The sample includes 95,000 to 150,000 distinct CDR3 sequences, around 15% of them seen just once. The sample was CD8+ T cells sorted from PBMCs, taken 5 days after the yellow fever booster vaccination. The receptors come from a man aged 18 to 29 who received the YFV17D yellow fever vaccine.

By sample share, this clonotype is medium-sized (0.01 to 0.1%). The CDR3 DNA is TGCAGCGTTGAGACTTGGGACAGGGGACTCCTAGCACAAGATACGCAGTATTTT. This translates into CSVETWDRGLLAQDTQYF. The J gene is TRBJ2-3, the V gene TRBV29-1, with 10 bases matching TRBD1. J was trimmed by 5 bases and V by 3 bases; bases with no gene match: 17. The CDR3 is 18 amino acids. Germline CDR1 is SQVTM and CDR2 is ANQGSEA.

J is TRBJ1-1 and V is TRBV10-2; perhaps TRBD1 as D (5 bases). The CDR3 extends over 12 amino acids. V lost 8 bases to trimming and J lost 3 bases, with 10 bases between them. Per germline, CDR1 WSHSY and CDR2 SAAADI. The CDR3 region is CASGAGYTEAFF. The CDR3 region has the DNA TGCGCCAGCGGGGCGGGGTACACTGAAGCTTTCTTT.

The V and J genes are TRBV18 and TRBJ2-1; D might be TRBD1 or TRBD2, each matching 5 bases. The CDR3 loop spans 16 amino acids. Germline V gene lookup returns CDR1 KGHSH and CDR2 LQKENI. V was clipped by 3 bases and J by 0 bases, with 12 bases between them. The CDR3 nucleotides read TGTGCCAGCTCACCCCTGGGGGAGAGCTCCTACAATGAGCAGTTCTTC. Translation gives CASSPLGESSYNEQFF.

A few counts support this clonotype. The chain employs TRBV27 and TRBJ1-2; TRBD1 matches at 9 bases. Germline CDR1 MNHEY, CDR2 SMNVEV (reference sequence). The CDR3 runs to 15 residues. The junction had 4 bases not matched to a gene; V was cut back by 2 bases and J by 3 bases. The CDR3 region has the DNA TGTGCCAGCAGTTTAAAAGGGACAGGGTACTATGGCTACACCTTC. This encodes CASSLKGTGYYGYTF.

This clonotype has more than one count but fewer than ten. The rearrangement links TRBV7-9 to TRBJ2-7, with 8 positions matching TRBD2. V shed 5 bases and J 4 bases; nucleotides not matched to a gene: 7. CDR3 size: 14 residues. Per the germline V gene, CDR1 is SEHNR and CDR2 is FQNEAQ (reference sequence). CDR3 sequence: CASSPTGGAYEQYF. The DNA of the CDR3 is TGTGCCAGCAGCCCAACCGGGGGGGCTTACGAGCAGTACTTC.

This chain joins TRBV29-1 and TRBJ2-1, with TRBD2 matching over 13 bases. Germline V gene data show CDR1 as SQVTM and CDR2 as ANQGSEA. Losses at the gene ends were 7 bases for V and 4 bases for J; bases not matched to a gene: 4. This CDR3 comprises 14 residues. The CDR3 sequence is CSDRTSGGYNEQFF. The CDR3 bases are TGCAGCGACCGGACTAGCGGGGGTTACAATGAGCAGTTCTTC.

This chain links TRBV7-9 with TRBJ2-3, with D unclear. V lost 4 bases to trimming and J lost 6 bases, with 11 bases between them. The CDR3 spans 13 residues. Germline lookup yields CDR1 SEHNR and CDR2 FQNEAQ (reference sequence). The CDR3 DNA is TGTGCCAGCAGCTCCTCATCGGCGGATACGCAGTATTTT. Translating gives CASSSSSADTQYF.

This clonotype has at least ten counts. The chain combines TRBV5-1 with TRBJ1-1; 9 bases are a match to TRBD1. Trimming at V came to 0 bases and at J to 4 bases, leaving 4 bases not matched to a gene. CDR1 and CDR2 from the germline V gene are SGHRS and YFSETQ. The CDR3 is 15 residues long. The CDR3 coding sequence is TGCGCCAGCAGCTTGGTTCCGGGACAGGGCACTGAAGCTTTCTTT. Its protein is CASSLVPGQGTEAFF.

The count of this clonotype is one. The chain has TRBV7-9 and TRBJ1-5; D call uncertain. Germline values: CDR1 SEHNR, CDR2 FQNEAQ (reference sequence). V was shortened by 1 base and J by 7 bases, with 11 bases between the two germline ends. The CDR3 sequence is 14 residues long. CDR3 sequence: CASSLVESDQPQHF. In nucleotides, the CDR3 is TGTGCCAGCAGCTTAGTAGAGAGTGACCAGCCCCAGCATTTT.

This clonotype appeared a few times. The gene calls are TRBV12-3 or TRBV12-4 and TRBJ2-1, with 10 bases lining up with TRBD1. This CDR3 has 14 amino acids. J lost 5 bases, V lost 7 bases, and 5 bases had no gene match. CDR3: CASTLGTGDNEQFF. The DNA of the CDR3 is TGTGCCAGCACTTTGGGGACAGGGGACAATGAGCAGTTCTTC.

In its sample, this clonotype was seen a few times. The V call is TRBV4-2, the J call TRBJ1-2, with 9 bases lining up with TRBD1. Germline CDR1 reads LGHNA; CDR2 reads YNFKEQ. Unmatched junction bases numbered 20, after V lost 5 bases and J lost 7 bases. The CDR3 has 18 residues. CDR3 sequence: CASSGGTGTLPESRGYTF. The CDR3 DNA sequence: TGTGCCAGCAGCGGGGGGACAGGGACGCTGCCGGAGAGCCGTGGCTACACCTTC.

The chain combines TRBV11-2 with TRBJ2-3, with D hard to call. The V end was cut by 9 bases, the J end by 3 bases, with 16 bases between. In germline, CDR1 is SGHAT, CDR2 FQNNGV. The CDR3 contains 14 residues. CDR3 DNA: TGTGCCAGTCGGGCAGTTCACCTTACAGATACGCAGTATTTT. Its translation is CASRAVHLTDTQYF.

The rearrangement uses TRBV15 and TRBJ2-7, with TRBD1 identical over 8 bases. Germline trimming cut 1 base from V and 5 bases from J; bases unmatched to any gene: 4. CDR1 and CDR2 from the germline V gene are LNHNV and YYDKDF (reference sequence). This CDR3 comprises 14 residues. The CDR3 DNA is TGTGCCACCAGCAGAGGACTACAGGGGGACGAGCAGTACTTC. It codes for CATSRGLQGDEQYF.

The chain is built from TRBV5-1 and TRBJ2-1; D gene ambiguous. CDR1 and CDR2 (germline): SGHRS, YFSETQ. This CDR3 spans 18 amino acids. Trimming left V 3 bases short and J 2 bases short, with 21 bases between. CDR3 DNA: TGCGCCAGCAGCTCCGCTGATGAACGCGAACGGCCCTACAATGAGCAGTTCTTC. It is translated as CASSSADERERPYNEQFF.

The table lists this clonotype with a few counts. The CDR3 nucleotides read TGCAGTGCTAGAGAAGCTGGGGGGGGCTACGAGCAGTACTTC. Translated: CSAREAGGGYEQYF. The chain has TRBV20-1 and TRBJ2-7; 7 bases line up with TRBD2. This CDR3 has 14 amino acids. Germline loops: CDR1 DFQATT, CDR2 SNEGSKA (reference sequence). The V gene end was trimmed by 0 bases and the J gene end by 3 bases; junction bases not matched to a gene: 5.

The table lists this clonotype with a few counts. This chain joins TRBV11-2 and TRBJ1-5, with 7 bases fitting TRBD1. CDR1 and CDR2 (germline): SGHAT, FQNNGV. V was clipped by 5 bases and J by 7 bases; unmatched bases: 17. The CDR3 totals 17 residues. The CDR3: CASSGPPGQSRVQPQHF. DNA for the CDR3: TGTGCCAGCAGCGGACCCCCGGGACAGTCGCGGGTGCAGCCCCAGCATTTT.

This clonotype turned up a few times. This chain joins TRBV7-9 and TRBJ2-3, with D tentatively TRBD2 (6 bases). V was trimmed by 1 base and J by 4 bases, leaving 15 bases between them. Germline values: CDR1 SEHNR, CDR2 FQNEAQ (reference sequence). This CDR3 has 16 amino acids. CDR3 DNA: TGTGCCAGCAGCTTAGTCGCGACTAGTGGTGCAGATACGCAGTATTTT. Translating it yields CASSLVATSGADTQYF.

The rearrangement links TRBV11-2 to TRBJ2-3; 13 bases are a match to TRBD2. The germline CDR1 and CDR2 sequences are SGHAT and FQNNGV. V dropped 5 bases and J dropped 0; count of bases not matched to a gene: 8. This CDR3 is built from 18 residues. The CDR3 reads CASSNLGLAGVSTDTQYF. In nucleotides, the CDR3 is TGTGCCAGCAGCAACCTCGGACTAGCGGGGGTTAGCACAGATACGCAGTATTTT.

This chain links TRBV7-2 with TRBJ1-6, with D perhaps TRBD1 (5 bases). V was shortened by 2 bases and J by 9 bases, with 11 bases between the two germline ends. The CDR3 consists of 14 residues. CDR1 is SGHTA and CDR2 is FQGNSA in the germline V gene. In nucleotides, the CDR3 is TGTGCCAGCAGCTTACTGTCTGGGGGTTCACCCCTCCACTTT. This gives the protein CASSLLSGGSPLHF.

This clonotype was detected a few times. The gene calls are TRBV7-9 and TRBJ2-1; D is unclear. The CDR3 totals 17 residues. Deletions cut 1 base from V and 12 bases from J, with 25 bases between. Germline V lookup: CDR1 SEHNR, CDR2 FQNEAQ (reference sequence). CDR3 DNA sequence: TGTGCCAGCAGCTTAGACATTCAGAATCACCCCAAGGGAAGGCAGTTCTTC. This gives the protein CASSLDIQNHPKGRQFF.

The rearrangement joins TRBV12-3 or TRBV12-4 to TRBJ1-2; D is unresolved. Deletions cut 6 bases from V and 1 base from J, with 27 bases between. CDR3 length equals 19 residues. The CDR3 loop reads CASRPSAGPGPHFNYGYTF. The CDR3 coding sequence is TGTGCCAGCAGACCATCAGCCGGGCCCGGTCCCCACTTTAACTATGGCTACACCTTC.

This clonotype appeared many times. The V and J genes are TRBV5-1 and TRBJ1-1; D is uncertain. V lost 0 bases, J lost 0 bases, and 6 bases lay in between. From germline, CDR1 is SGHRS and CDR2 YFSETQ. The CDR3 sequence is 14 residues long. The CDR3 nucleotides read TGCGCCAGCAGCTTGGGGTACATGAACACTGAAGCTTTCTTT. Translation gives CASSLGYMNTEAFF.

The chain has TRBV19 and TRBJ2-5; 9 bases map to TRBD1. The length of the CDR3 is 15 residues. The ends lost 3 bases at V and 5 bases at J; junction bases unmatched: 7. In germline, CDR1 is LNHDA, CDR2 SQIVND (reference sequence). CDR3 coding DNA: TGTGCCAGTAGTATCGTCACAGGGGGCTTGGAGACCCAGTACTTC. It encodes CASSIVTGGLETQYF.

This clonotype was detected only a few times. The DNA for the CDR3 is TGTGCCAGCAGCCCCGCGTGGGACCAAGAGACCCAGTACTTC. This encodes CASSPAWDQETQYF. J is TRBJ2-5 and V is TRBV12-3 or TRBV12-4; the D is unclear. V was cut by 6 bases and J by 0 bases, with 11 bases left in between. This CDR3 comprises 14 residues.

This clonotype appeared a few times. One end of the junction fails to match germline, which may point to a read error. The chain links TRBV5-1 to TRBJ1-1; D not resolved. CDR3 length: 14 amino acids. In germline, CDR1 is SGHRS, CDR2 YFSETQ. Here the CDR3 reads CASTLVWGNTEAFF. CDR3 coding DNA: TGCGCCAGCACCTTGGTGTGGGGGAACACTGAAGCTTTCTTT.

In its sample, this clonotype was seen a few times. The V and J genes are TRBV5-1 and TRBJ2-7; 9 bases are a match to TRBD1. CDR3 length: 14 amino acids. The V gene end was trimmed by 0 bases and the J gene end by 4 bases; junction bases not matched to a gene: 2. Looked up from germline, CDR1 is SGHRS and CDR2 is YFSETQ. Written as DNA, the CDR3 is TGCGCCAGCAGCTTGGGGACAGGGGCGTACGAGCAGTACGTC. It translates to CASSLGTGAYEQYV.

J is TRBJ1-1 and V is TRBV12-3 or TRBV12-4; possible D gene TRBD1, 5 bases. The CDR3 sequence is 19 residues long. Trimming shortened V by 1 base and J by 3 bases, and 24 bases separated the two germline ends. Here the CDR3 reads CASSLEKFKGTGGDTEAFF. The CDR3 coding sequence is TGTGCCAGCAGTTTAGAGAAATTTAAAGGCACAGGAGGGGACACTGAAGCTTTCTTT.